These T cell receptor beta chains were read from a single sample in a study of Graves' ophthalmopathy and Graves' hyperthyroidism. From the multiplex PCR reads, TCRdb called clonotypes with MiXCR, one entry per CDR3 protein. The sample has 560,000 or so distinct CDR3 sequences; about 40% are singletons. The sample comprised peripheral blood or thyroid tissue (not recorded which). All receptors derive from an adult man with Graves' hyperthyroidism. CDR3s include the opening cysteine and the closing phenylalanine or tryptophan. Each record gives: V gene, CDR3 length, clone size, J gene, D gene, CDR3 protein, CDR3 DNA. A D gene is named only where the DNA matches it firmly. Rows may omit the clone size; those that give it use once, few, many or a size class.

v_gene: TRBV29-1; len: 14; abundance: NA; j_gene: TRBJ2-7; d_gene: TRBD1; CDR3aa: CSVVRGRGFYEQYF; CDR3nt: TGCAGCGTCGTGAGGGGCAGGGGGTTCTACGAGCAGTACTTC
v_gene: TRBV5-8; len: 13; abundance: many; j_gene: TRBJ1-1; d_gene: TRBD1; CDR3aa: CASSTDRGPEAFF; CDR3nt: TGTGCCAGCAGCACGGACAGGGGGCCTGAAGCTTTCTTT
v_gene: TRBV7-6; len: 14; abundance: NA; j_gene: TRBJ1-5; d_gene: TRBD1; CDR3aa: CASSKGTGVRPQHF; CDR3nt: TGTGCCAGCAGCAAAGGGACAGGCGTCCGGCCCCAGCATTTT
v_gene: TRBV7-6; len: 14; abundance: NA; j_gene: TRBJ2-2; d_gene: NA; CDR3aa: CASSLQVHTGELFF; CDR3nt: TGTGCCAGCAGTTTACAGGTTCACACCGGGGAGCTGTTTTTT
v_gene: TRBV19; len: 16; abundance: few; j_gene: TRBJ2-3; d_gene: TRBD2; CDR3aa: CASSPIGGSTTDTQYF; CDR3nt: TGTGCCAGTAGCCCAATTGGCGGGAGTACCACAGATACGCAGTATTTT
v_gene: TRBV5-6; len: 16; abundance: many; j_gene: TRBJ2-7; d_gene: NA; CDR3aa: CASSLAGPSVNYEQYF; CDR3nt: TGTGCCAGCAGCTTGGCGGGGCCTAGCGTTAACTACGAGCAGTACTTC
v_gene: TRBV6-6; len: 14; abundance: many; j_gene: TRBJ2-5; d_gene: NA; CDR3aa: CASSYRGSRETQYF; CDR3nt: TGTGCCAGCAGTTACCGAGGGTCGCGGGAGACCCAGTACTTC
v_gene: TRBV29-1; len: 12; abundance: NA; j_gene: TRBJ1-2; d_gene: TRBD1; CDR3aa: CSYGTGVAGYTF; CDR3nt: TGCAGTTACGGTACAGGGGTAGCTGGCTACACCTTC
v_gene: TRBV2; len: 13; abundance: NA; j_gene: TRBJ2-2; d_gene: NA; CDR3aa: CASSALNTEELFF; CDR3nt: TGTGCCAGCAGTGCCCTGAACACAGAGGAGCTGTTTTTT
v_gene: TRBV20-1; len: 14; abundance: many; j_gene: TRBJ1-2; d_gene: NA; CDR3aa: CSAIGQQINYGYTF; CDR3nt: TGCAGTGCCATCGGACAGCAGATTAACTATGGCTACACCTTC
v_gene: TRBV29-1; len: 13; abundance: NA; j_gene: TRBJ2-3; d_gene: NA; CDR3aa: CSVAGGPADTQYF; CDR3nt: TGCAGCGTTGCAGGGGGGCCTGCAGATACGCAGTATTTT
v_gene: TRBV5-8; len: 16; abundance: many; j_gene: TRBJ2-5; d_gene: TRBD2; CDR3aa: CASSLGTGLARETQYF; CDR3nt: TGTGCCAGCAGCTTGGGAACGGGACTAGCAAGGGAGACCCAGTACTTC
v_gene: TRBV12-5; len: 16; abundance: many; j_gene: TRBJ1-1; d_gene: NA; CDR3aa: CASGLSPTVKNTEAFF; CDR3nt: TGTGCTAGTGGTTTGAGCCCCACCGTGAAGAACACTGAAGCTTTCTTT
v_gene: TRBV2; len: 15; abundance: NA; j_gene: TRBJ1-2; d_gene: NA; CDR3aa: CASSEPDGYSAGYTF; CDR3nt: TGTGCCAGCAGTGAACCGGACGGGTACTCGGCTGGCTACACCTTC
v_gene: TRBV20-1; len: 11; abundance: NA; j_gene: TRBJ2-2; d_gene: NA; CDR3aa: CSARASGELFF; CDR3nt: TGCAGTGCTAGGGCCTCCGGGGAGCTGTTTTTT
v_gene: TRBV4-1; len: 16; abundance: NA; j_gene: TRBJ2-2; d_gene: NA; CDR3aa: CASSHVTGANTGELLF; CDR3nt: TGCGCCAGCAGCCATGTGACCGGGGCGAACACCGGGGAGCTGCTTTTT
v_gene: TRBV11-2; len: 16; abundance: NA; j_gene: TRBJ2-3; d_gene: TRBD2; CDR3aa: CASSPGLAERADTQYF; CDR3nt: TGTGCCAGCAGCCCTGGACTAGCTGAGAGGGCAGATACGCAGTATTTT
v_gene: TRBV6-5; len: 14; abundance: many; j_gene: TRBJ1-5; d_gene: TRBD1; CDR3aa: CATLGTGGNQPQHF; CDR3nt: TGTGCCACCCTAGGGACAGGGGGAAATCAGCCCCAGCATTTT
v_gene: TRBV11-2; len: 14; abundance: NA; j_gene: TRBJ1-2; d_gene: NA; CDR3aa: CASSLMPGTYGYTF; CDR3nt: TGTGCCAGCAGCTTAATGCCGGGGACCTATGGCTACACCTTC
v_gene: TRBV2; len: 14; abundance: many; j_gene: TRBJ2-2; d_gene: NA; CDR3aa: CASSDRARTGELFF; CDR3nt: TGTGCCAGCAGTGACAGGGCTCGGACCGGGGAGCTGTTTTTT
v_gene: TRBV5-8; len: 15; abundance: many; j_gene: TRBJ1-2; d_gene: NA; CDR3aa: CASSLSGRQAGGYTF; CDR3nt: TGTGCCAGCAGCTTGTCGGGAAGACAGGCCGGTGGCTACACCTTC
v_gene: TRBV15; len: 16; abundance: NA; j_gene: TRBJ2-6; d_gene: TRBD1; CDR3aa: CATSSGTVAGANVLTF; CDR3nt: TGTGCCACCAGCAGCGGGACAGTCGCTGGGGCCAACGTCCTGACTTTC
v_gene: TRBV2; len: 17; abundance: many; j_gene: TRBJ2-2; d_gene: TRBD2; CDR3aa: CASSLVAGSANTGELFF; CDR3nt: TGTGCCAGCAGTTTGGTAGCGGGTTCCGCGAACACCGGGGAGCTGTTTTTT
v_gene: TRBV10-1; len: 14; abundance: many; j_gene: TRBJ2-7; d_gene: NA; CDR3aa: CASSRDPGANEQYF; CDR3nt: TGCGCCAGCAGTCGGGACCCCGGTGCGAACGAGCAGTACTTC
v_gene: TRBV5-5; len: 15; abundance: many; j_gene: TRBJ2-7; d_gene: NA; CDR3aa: CASSVIGTDLDEQYF; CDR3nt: TGTGCCAGCAGCGTGATTGGTACAGACTTGGACGAGCAGTACTTC
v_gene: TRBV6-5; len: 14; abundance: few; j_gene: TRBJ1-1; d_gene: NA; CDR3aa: CASSYDSLNTEAFF; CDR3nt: TGTGCCAGCAGTTACGACAGCCTGAACACTGAAGCTTTCTTT
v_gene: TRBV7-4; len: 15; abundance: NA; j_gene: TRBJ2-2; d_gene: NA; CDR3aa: CASSLQGANTRELFF; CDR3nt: TGTGCCAGCAGCTTACAGGGCGCAAACACCAGGGAGCTGTTTTTT
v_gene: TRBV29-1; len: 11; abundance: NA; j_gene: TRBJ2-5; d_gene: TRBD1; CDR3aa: CSVRRGQGEYF; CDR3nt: TGCAGCGTACGTAGGGGACAGGGAGAGTACTTC
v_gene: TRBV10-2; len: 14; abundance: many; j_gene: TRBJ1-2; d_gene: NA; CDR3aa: CAILGSGANYGYTF; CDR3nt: TGCGCCATCCTAGGGTCCGGAGCTAACTATGGCTACACCTTC
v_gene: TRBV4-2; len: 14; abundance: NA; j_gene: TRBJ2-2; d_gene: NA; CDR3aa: CASSQEQGTGELFF; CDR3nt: TGTGCCAGCAGCCAAGAACAGGGCACCGGGGAGCTGTTTTTT
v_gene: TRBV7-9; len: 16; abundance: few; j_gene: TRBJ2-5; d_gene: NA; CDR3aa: CASSTRGQAGQETQYF; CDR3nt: TGTGCCAGCAGCACTAGGGGCCAGGCGGGCCAAGAGACCCAGTACTTC
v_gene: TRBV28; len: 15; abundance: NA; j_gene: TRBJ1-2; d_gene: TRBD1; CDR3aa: CASRPKQGTPWGYTF; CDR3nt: TGTGCCAGCAGACCTAAACAGGGGACCCCTTGGGGCTACACCTTC
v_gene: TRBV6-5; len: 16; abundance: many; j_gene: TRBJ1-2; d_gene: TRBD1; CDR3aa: CASSWSQTQGGYGYTF; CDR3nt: TGTGCCAGCAGTTGGAGCCAAACCCAGGGGGGCTATGGCTACACCTTC
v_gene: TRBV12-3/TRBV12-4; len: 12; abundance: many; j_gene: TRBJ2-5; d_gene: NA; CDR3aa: CANRRVHETQYF; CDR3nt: TGTGCCAACAGGAGGGTCCACGAGACCCAGTACTTC
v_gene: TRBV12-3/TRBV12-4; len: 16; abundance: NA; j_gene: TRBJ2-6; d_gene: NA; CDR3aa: CASSKPGPIGANVLTF; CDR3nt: TGTGCCAGCAGTAAGCCGGGACCAATTGGGGCCAACGTCCTGACTTTC